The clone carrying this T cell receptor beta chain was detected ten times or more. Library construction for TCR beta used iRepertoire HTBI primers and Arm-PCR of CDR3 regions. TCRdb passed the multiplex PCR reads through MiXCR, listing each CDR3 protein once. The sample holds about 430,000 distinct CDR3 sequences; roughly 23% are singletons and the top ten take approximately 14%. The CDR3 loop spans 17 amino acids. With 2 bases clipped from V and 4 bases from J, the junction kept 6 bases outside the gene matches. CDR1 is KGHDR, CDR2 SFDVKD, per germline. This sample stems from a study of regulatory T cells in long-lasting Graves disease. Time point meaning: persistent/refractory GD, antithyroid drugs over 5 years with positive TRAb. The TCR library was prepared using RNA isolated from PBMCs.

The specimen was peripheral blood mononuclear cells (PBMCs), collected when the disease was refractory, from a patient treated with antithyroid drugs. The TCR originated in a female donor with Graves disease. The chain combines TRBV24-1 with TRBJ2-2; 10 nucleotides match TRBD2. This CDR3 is CATSDSAGGRRTGELFF. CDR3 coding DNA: TGTGCCACCAGTGATTCAGCGGGAGGGCGGCGCACCGGGGAGCTGTTTTTT.